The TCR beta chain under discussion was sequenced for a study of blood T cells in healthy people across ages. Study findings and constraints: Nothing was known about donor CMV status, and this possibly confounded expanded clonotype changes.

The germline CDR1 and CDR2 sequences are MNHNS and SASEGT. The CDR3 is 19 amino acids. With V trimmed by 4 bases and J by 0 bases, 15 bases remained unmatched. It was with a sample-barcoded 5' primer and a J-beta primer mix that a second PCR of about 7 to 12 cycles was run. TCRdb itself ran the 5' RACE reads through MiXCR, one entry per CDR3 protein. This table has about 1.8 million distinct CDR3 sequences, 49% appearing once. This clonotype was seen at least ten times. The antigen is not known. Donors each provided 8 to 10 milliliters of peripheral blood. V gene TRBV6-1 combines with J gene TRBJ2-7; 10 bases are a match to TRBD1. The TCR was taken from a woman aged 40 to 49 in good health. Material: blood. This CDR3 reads CASSGEGTGVKFLSYEQYF. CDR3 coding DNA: TGTGCCAGCAGTGGGGAGGGGACAGGGGTCAAGTTCCTCTCCTACGAGCAGTACTTC.